The clone carrying this T cell receptor (beta chain) was seen many times. V shed 5 bases and J shed 4 bases, with 5 bases lying between them. Germline V gene lookup returns CDR1 SGHVS and CDR2 FQNEAQ. The CDR3 sequence is 12 residues long. What was amplified from RNA transcripts were TCR beta CDR3 regions. HTBI primers were used for first-round RT-PCR of the TCR CDR3. TCRdb re-analysed the multiplex PCR reads in MiXCR, keeping a single row per CDR3 protein. The table records about 270,000 distinct CDR3 sequences, roughly 22% of them present only once. This record comes from a study of T cells in Graves' hyperthyroidism and ophthalmopathy. Subjects with ophthalmopathy showed a Clinical Activity Score no lower than 3, a NOSPECS grade no lower than 4, and a duration shorter than 3 months. Any patient presenting with uncontrolled infection, other autoimmune disease, pregnancy or lactation was left out. Diagnosing involved the use of clinical symptoms, serum thyroxine and TRAb, thyroid ultrasound and orbital computed tomography.

The chain is built from TRBV7-8 and TRBJ2-2; D gene ambiguous. The material sequenced was blood. The sequence derives from a middle-aged woman with Graves' ophthalmopathy. The CDR3 DNA reads as TGTGCCAGCAGCCCCCCCACCGGGGAGCTGTTTTTT. Encoded protein: CASSPPTGELFF.